The T cell receptor (beta chain) under discussion was sequenced for a study of OX40 agonist ivuxolimab in advanced cancers. Describing the broader study: The costimulatory receptor OX40 (CD134) was targeted by ivuxolimab, a fully human IgG2 agonistic monoclonal antibody. Intravenous ivuxolimab was administered to patients every 2 weeks at six dose levels: 0.01, 0.1, 0.3, 1.5, 3 and 10 mg/kg. Among the approximately 54 dose-escalation patients, around 20 had hepatocellular carcinoma, approximately 15 melanoma, 9 renal cell carcinoma and 9 head and neck cancer. In the dose-escalation cohort, 82.7% of patients were male, and the mean age was approximately 60 years, with a range of about 23 to 85. Patients were allowed to have had prior anti-PD-1, anti-PD-L1 or anti-CTLA-4 therapy, and 30% to 40% of the dose-escalation patients had been treated with checkpoint inhibitors. Partial responses were achieved by three dose-escalation patients, of whom one had hepatocellular carcinoma and two had cutaneous melanoma. Peripheral TCRbeta sequencing aimed to test whether ivuxolimab altered TCR sequence diversity and caused clonal T-cell expansion. The paper covers the monotherapy dose-escalation part of the phase I ivuxolimab trial, which included N of about 56 patients. Summary of the overall study and its limitations: At doses from 0.1 to 3.0 mg/kg, clonal expansion was seen in both CD4+ and CD8+ blood T cells between baseline and week 6. After ivuxolimab, more expanded clones were found on average in CD8+ T cells than in CD4+ T cells. In the 0.1-3.0 mg/kg groups, partial responders were among the patients with the lowest normalized peripheral clonal expansion, particularly in CD8+ T cells. Antigen specificity was not determined for the clonally expanded peripheral T cells. Low levels of normalized T-cell clonal expansion were also seen in some nonresponding patients.

For sequencing of the TCRbeta CDR3 region, genomic DNA was extracted from the sorted cells. The immunoSEQ Assay was used for sequencing of TCRbeta CDR3 regions. Imported from immuneACCESS, the table was reduced by TCRdb to in-frame sequences with V and J called. These copies leave out some clones; in studies compared against another copy, an unresolved V gene accounts for under half, and the cause of the remainder is not known. This sample gives fewer than 85,000 clones in total; about 90% of them show up just once. The ten largest account for approximately 0.5% of the sample. There are 12 amino acids in the CDR3, from cysteine to phenylalanine inclusive. Of all the DNA, just the CDR3 is kept, 36 bases in frame from base 1. From a lookup of the germline V gene, CDR1 and CDR2 are KGHSH and LQKENI. V was cut back by 5 bases and J by 5 bases, leaving a gap of 10 bases between them. With respect to this clone: Its antigen is unknown. Base qualities are not at hand, and no much larger clone is one base apart.

Patients with autoimmune disease history or receiving systemic immunosuppression were excluded from the trial. Peripheral blood for TCR sequencing was drawn from every dose cohort at baseline, at cycle 4 day 1 and at cycle 7 day 1. The samples were drawn from a first-in-human, open-label, multicenter phase I dose-escalation trial of ivuxolimab. Adults with locally advanced or metastatic melanoma, renal cell carcinoma, hepatocellular carcinoma or head and neck squamous cell carcinoma were enrolled in the trial. Before TCR sequencing, CD4+ T cells and CD8+ T cells from peripheral blood were sorted into separate populations.

The sample in question was CD4+ or CD8+ T cells sorted from blood, obtained in a trial of the OX40 agonist ivuxolimab. This chain joins TRBV18 to TRBJ2-7, with the D gene not clear enough to name. The sequence was collected from an adult with an advanced solid tumor such as melanoma, head and neck, liver or kidney cancer. The CDR3 sequence is CASSGQRNEQYF. At the DNA level, the sequence is TGTGCCAGCTCAGGGCAGAGGAACGAGCAGTACTTC.